This T cell receptor (beta chain) is from a study of metastatic and nonmetastatic thyroid tumors. TCRdb recomputed clones from the PCR reads via MiXCR. Of about 16,000 clones in the sample, 25% to 30% were seen once. No treatment of any kind had been given to any patient before thyroid surgery. Material for sequencing was adjacent normal tissue. This clonotype originated in a female donor with papillary thyroid cancer or a benign thyroid nodule (not recorded which). Some clones in this sample may be carry-over from other donors' samples.

CDR3 in amino acids: CASSTGQGMNTEAFF. In nucleotides, the CDR3 is TGTGCCAGTAGTACAGGACAGGGTATGAACACTGAAGCTTTCTTT. The chain joins TRBV19 to TRBJ1-1, with 8 bases aligning to TRBD1. The CDR3 loop spans 15 amino acids. The germline CDR1 and CDR2 sequences are LNHDA and SQIVND (reference sequence). J was trimmed by 0 bases and V by 4 bases; bases with no gene match: 4.